Following are 21 T cell receptor beta chains from one sample sequenced in a study of T cell responses to AZD1222 COVID-19 vaccine. Libraries were prepared by immunoSEQ multiplex PCR; TCRdb keeps only in-frame clonotypes and omits some of them. The sample carries 150,000 to 180,000 clones, roughly nine tenths recorded once. The sequencing used peripheral blood, collected on day 0 of MenACWY control vaccination. Receptor source: an adult in good health.

The rearrangement uses TRBV5-1 and TRBJ2-7; D is possibly TRBD1 (6 bases). Germline CDR1 and CDR2: SGHRS and YFSETQ. This CDR3 is 16 amino acids long. Trimming pared 0 bases from V and 1 base from J, leaving 14 bases between. This chain's CDR3 is CASSLGFQGRSYEQYF. In DNA form, the CDR3 reads TGCGCCAGCAGCTTGGGTTTTCAGGGGCGATCCTACGAGCAGTACTTC.

The chain couples TRBV18 to TRBJ1-1; perhaps TRBD1 as D (5 bases). The germline V gene has CDR1 KGHSH and CDR2 LQKENI. Trimming stripped 0 bases from V and 1 base from J, with 15 bases between. The CDR3 contains 17 residues. The CDR3 reads CASSPPRGRAPNTEAFF. DNA of the CDR3: TGTGCCAGCTCACCACCGCGGGGCAGGGCCCCGAACACTGAAGCTTTCTTT. The full variable domain, in which reference TRBV18 and TRBJ1-1 provide the parts outside the CDR3, is NAGVMQNPRHLVRRRGQEARLRCSPMKGHSHVYWYRQLPEEGLKFMVYLQKENIIDESGMPKERFSAEFPKEGPSILRIQQVVRGDSAAYFCASSPPRGRAPNTEAFFGQGTRLTVV.

The V gene is TRBV6-5, the J gene TRBJ1-4; D is unclear. Germline V gene lookup returns CDR1 MNHEY and CDR2 SVGAGI. This CDR3 has 16 amino acids. With 2 bases removed from V and 1 base from J, the gap between germline ends came to 11 bases. The CDR3 DNA follows: TGTGCCAGCAGTTACGCGAGTTATGGAACTAATGAAAAACTGTTTTTT. Encoded protein: CASSYASYGTNEKLFF.

The J gene is TRBJ1-2, the V gene TRBV11-3; D possibly corresponds to TRBD1 (5 bases). The CDR3 covers 14 residues. V was cut by 3 bases and J by 8 bases, with 16 bases left in between. Germline CDR1 SGHNT, CDR2 YENEEA. The CDR3 bases are TGTGCCAGCAGCTTCGGGACGGAGCATCGGGGCTACACCTTC. Protein product: CASSFGTEHRGYTF.

Concerning this clone itself: Germline is not matched at one junction end, which may reflect a read error. The chain combines TRBV20-1 with TRBJ1-4; D is uncertain. Germline V gene data show CDR1 as DFQATT and CDR2 as SNEGSKA (reference sequence). This CDR3 region has 10 residues. The CDR3 here is CSAREGKMFF. The CDR3 DNA is TGCAGTGCTAGAGAAGGAAAAATGTTTTTT.

V gene TRBV10-2 combines with J gene TRBJ2-7; 9 bases map to TRBD2. This CDR3 has 18 amino acids. With 7 bases clipped from V and 3 bases from J, the junction kept 19 bases outside the gene matches. Germline CDR1 reads WSHSY; CDR2 reads SAAADI. The CDR3 region is CASNGGLAGTTKFYEQYV. The CDR3 nucleotides are TGCGCCAGCAACGGAGGGCTAGCGGGGACCACTAAGTTCTACGAGCAGTACGTC.

The V call is TRBV6-6, the J call TRBJ1-1; D is ambiguous. Germline CDR1 and CDR2: MNHNY and SVGAGI (reference sequence). Trimming stripped 10 bases from V and 5 bases from J, with 14 bases between. The CDR3 covers 12 residues. The CDR3 sequence: CAIALKGTEAFF. The CDR3 region has the DNA TGTGCCATCGCCCTGAAGGGAACTGAAGCTTTCTTT.

The chain uses TRBV3-1 (or the pseudogene TRBV3-2) and TRBJ1-2; D gene uncertain. V was trimmed by 3 bases and J by 2 bases, leaving 10 bases between them. This CDR3 is built from 14 residues. Germline lookup yields CDR1 LGHDT and CDR2 YNNKEL (reference sequence). The CDR3 bases are TGTGCCAGCAGCCAGAGATCGCCCAACTATGGCTACACCTTC. The encoded protein is CASSQRSPNYGYTF.

The gene calls are TRBV25-1 and TRBJ1-2, with a possible D match to TRBD1 (6 bases). V dropped 5 bases and J dropped 8 bases, with 24 bases sitting between them. The length of the CDR3 is 16 residues. Per germline, CDR1 MGHDK and CDR2 SYGVNS. In DNA form, the CDR3 reads TGTGCCAGCAGTCCCTACGGGGGCCCCGGGGGCTTAGGCTACACCTTC. Its translation: CASSPYGGPGGLGYTF.

This chain connects TRBV9 to TRBJ2-7; no clear D gene. The CDR3 length is 14 residues. Trimming removed 0 bases from V and 2 bases from J, with 9 bases in between. Looked up from germline, CDR1 is SGDLS and CDR2 is YYNGEE. This CDR3 is CASSVGQSAYEQYF. CDR3 bases: TGTGCCAGCAGCGTAGGTCAGTCCGCCTACGAGCAGTACTTC.

V gene TRBV27 combines with J gene TRBJ1-5; D is perhaps TRBD1 (6 bases). Trimming cost V 4 bases and J 4 bases, with 14 bases left between them. Germline CDR1 and CDR2: MNHEY and SMNVEV (reference sequence). This CDR3 comprises 15 residues. The CDR3 here is CASSSLGAGNQPQHF. The CDR3 bases are TGTGCCAGCAGTTCCCTGGGGGCCGGAAATCAGCCCCAGCATTTT.

The DNA for the CDR3 is TGTGCCAGTAGTAATACAGGGACTGGGGCCAACGTCCTGACTTTC. As protein: CASSNTGTGANVLTF. The chain employs TRBV19 and TRBJ2-6, with D perhaps matching TRBD1 (6 bases). CDR3 size: 15 residues. V shed 4 bases and J shed 2 bases, with 9 bases lying between them. Germline values: CDR1 LNHDA, CDR2 SQIVND (reference sequence).

This clone was observed a few times. This chain joins TRBV5-1 and TRBJ2-2; no definite D call. The CDR3 loop spans 13 amino acids. V was pared by 0 bases and J by 1 base, with 1 base between. The germline V gene has CDR1 SGHRS and CDR2 YFSETQ. CDR3: CASSLGNTGELFF. The CDR3 region has the DNA TGCGCCAGCAGCTTGGGGAACACCGGGGAGCTGTTTTTT.

The chain has TRBV7-9 and TRBJ2-5; 7 nucleotides match TRBD2. Germline V gene data show CDR1 as SEHNR and CDR2 as FQNEAQ (reference sequence). This CDR3 region has 15 residues. V was pared by 5 bases and J by 3 bases, with 9 bases of the junction left unmatched. Here the CDR3 reads CASSPFGGTEETQYF. CDR3 nucleotide sequence: TGTGCCAGCAGCCCATTCGGGGGGACGGAAGAGACCCAGTACTTC.

The chain combines TRBV11-3 with TRBJ2-2; 11 nucleotides align to TRBD1. V shed 4 bases and J 7 bases; nucleotides not matched to a gene: 8. The CDR3 extends over 16 amino acids. Germline CDR1 is SGHNT and CDR2 is YENEEA. The CDR3 DNA is TGTGCCAGCAGCTCCCGGACAGGGGGCTGGGGCGGGGAGCTGTTTTTT. The encoded protein is CASSSRTGGWGGELFF. The entire variable domain, with the rest obtained from reference TRBV11-3 and TRBJ2-2, is as follows: EAGVVQSPRYKIIEKKQPVAFWCNPISGHNTLYWYLQNLGQGPELLIRYENEEAVDDSQLPKDRFSAERLKGVDSTLKIQPAELGDSAVYLCASSSRTGGWGGELFFGEGSRLTVL.

The chain couples TRBV6-6 to TRBJ1-1; 9 nucleotides align to TRBD1. Per germline, CDR1 MNHNY and CDR2 SVGAGI (reference sequence). The CDR3 is 15 residues long. Trimming cost V 1 base and J 3 bases; bases outside gene matches: 3. The CDR3 sequence: CASSYWDRADTEAFF. CDR3 bases: TGTGCCAGCAGTTACTGGGACAGGGCGGACACTGAAGCTTTCTTT.

The gene calls are TRBV19 and TRBJ1-2; tentative D call: TRBD1 (5 bases). V lost 6 bases, J lost 4 bases, and 12 bases lay in between. The CDR3 extends over 13 amino acids. Germline CDR1 LNHDA, CDR2 SQIVND (reference sequence). The CDR3 spells CASSRGTSYGYTF. CDR3 in DNA: TGTGCCAGTAGCCGGGGGACTTCCTATGGCTACACCTTC.

This chain links TRBV29-1 with TRBJ2-1; D may match TRBD1 or TRBD2 (5 bases each). CDR1 and CDR2 from the germline V gene are SQVTM and ANQGSEA. Trimming pared 7 bases from V and 8 bases from J, leaving 15 bases between. The CDR3 runs to 12 residues. The CDR3 reads CSGGFSDDEQFF. The CDR3, as DNA: TGCAGCGGGGGGTTCTCGGACGATGAGCAGTTCTTC.

The V call is TRBV24-1, the J call TRBJ2-1, with 9 bases that match TRBD2. Germline trimming cut 4 bases from V and 1 base from J; bases unmatched to any gene: 7. Germline assignment: CDR1 KGHDR and CDR2 SFDVKD. The CDR3 has 17 amino acids. The CDR3 loop reads CATSDSLTSGSYNEQFF. The CDR3 region has the DNA TGTGCCACCAGTGACTCCCTTACTAGCGGGTCCTACAATGAGCAGTTCTTC.

This rearrangement joins TRBV5-1 to TRBJ1-2; perhaps TRBD1 as D (5 bases). This CDR3 comprises 14 residues. Germline V CDR1 and CDR2: SGHRS, YFSETQ. Trimming took off 0 bases at V and 7 bases at J, with 13 bases between the two ends. Here the CDR3 reads CASSLETGVAGYTF. In DNA, the CDR3 is TGCGCCAGCAGCTTGGAAACAGGCGTTGCTGGCTACACCTTC.

The CDR3 sequence is CASSPGPTANYGYTF. Written as DNA, the CDR3 is TGTGCCAGCAGCCCGGGACCGACGGCGAACTATGGCTACACCTTC. The genes are TRBV7-7 and TRBJ1-2; a weak D match, TRBD1 (5 bases). From germline, CDR1 is SSHAT and CDR2 FNYEAQ (reference sequence). Trimming took 5 bases from V and 2 from J, leaving 15 bases between them. The CDR3 extends over 15 amino acids.